The following is a TCR beta chain sequence with its context. This table comes from immunoSEQ multiplex PCR, and its TCRdb copy is limited to in-frame clones, with some not included. The profile shows about 440,000 clones, about 90% of them singletons. This entry comes from a study of Ad26.COV2.S vaccination and SARS-CoV-2 variants. Treatment noted: about 20 received Ad26.COV2.S at low or high dose, single or two shots; five or six received placebo; per-sample allocation not given. Collection of samples fell on day 63 after the first vaccine or placebo injection. V gave up 4 bases and J gave up 2 bases, with 14 bases separating them. Germline values: CDR1 SEHNR, CDR2 FQNEAQ (reference sequence). CDR3 length equals 15 residues.

The chain couples TRBV7-9 to TRBJ1-1; D gene ambiguous. The sample consisted of peripheral blood, taken in a trial of Ad26.COV2.S vaccine versus placebo. The receptor was isolated from a person aged 18 to 59 who received the Ad26.COV2.S COVID-19 vaccine or a placebo. The CDR3 loop is CASSSARLVNTEAFF. CDR3 nucleotides: TGTGCCAGCAGCTCCGCCCGGCTAGTCAACACTGAAGCTTTCTTT.